The 27 T cell receptor beta chains presented below share a single source sample, sequenced in a study of identical twins' blood T cells. TCRdb ran MiXCR on the 5' RACE reads and lists one entry per CDR3 protein. The sample contains 400,000 or so distinct CDR3 sequences, about 28% of which appear only once. The sequencing input was PBMCs. Receptors were obtained from a woman aged 18-49 years in good health.

In its sample, this clonotype was seen a few times. The junction departs from germline at one end; a sequencing error may be responsible. V gene TRBV11-2 combines with J gene TRBJ1-3; D remains unclear. The V gene's germline CDR1 is SGHAT and CDR2 FQNNGV. The CDR3 contains 16 residues. The CDR3: CASSFSPESSGNTIYF. The CDR3, as DNA: TGCGCCAGCAGCTTTTCCCCCGAGAGCTCTGGAAACACCATATATTTT.

Concerning this clonotype itself: It may be a read error: a sequence one base away is much more abundant. CDR3 sequence (DNA): TGTGCCAGCAGCCAAGATTTTAAGGCTAGCAGGACGGAGACCCAGTACTTC. The encoded protein is CASSQDFKASRTETQYF. The chain carries TRBV3-1 and TRBJ2-5, with TRBD2 as a possible D gene (5 bases). Trimming cost V 0 bases and J 5 bases, with 19 bases left between them. CDR3 length equals 17 residues. The germline gives CDR1 LGHDT, CDR2 YNNKEL (reference sequence).

The chain links TRBV3-1 to TRBJ2-2; 7 nucleotides line up with TRBD1. Trimming took 1 base from V and 3 from J; bases not matched to a gene: 2. This CDR3 is 15 amino acids long. The V gene's germline CDR1 is LGHDT and CDR2 YNNKEL (reference sequence). The CDR3 DNA reads TGTGCCAGCAGCCAAGGGACAGGTCACACCGGGGAGCTGTTTTTT. It specifies CASSQGTGHTGELFF.

This clonotype was picked up a small number of times. At one boundary the junction diverges from the germline segment, which might be a read error. The chain has TRBV6-2 or TRBV6-3 and TRBJ1-1; no definite D call. CDR3 size: 14 residues. The germline gives CDR1 MNHEY, CDR2 SVGEGT. The CDR3 protein is CASSPGFMNTVAFF. The CDR3 coding sequence is TGTGCCAGCAGCCCCGGGTTCATGAACACTGTAGCTTTCTTT.

This clonotype was observed a handful of times. V and J are TRBV20-1 and TRBJ2-3; D could derive from TRBD1 or TRBD2 (6 bases each). The length of the CDR3 is 13 residues. The V gene's germline CDR1 is DFQATT and CDR2 SNEGSKA (reference sequence). Trimming stripped 5 bases from V and 1 base from J, with 10 bases between. The CDR3 reads CSALGGGTDTQYF. The CDR3, as DNA: TGCAGTGCTCTGGGGGGCGGCACAGATACGCAGTATTTT.

The J gene is TRBJ2-1, the V gene TRBV6-5; 14 nucleotides agree with TRBD2. The CDR3 sequence is 17 residues long. V lost 3 bases to trimming and J lost 8 bases; unmatched junction nucleotides: 9. Germline loops: CDR1 MNHEY, CDR2 SVGAGI. The CDR3 nucleotides are TGTGCCAGCAGTTATTCCCCGGGACTAGCGGGAGTATATGAGCAGTTCTTC. This translates into CASSYSPGLAGVYEQFF.

The chain combines TRBV20-1 with TRBJ1-3; D is unresolved. CDR1 is DFQATT and CDR2 is SNEGSKA in the germline V gene (reference sequence). The V end was cut by 4 bases, the J end by 0 bases, with 7 bases between. The CDR3 sequence is 13 residues long. The chain's CDR3 is CSAKPGSGNTIYF. The CDR3 nucleotides are TGCAGTGCTAAGCCAGGCTCTGGAAACACCATATATTTT.

The chain couples TRBV7-9 to TRBJ2-5; 7 positions agree with TRBD2. The CDR3 has 18 residues. After removal of 0 bases from V and 2 bases from J, the junction contained 12 bases not matched to a gene. Germline CDR1 SEHNR, CDR2 FQNEAQ (reference sequence). The CDR3 nucleotides are TGTGCCAGCAGCTTAGCGTTCGGACTAGGGTCATCACAAGAGACCCAGTACTTC. Translated, it gives CASSLAFGLGSSQETQYF.

This clonotype was observed at least ten times. The chain uses TRBV7-2 and TRBJ1-1; D perhaps matches TRBD1 (5 bases). V lost 5 bases to trimming and J lost 4 bases, with 14 bases between them. The germline gives CDR1 SGHTA, CDR2 FQGNSA. The CDR3 is made up of 14 amino acids. CDR3 sequence (DNA): TGTGCCAGCAGCGCCACCCCTGGGGGCACTGAAGCTTTCTTT. It codes for CASSATPGGTEAFF.

This clonotype came up a few times. The chain combines TRBV5-1 with TRBJ2-7, with 7 bases aligning to TRBD2. Germline V gene sequence: CDR1 SGHRS, CDR2 YFSETQ. This CDR3 contains 14 residues. The trim removed 7 bases at V and 4 bases at J, leaving 11 bases unmatched. The CDR3 loop is CASSDPRGEYEQYF. CDR3 nucleotide sequence: TGCGCCAGCTCAGATCCCCGGGGGGAATACGAGCAGTACTTC.

This clonotype has a handful of counts. This chain joins TRBV19 and TRBJ1-5, with D possibly matching TRBD1 (6 bases). Germline lookup yields CDR1 LNHDA and CDR2 SQIVND (reference sequence). CDR3 length: 14 amino acids. Between the trimmed V and J ends, which lost 9 bases and 7 bases, there was a span of 19 bases. CDR3: CASAIRGRAQPQHF. The CDR3 bases are TGTGCCAGCGCTATCAGGGGAAGGGCCCAGCCCCAGCATTTT.

This clonotype came up many times. The chain carries TRBV10-3 and TRBJ1-1; 9 positions agree with TRBD1. Per the germline V gene, CDR1 is ENHRY and CDR2 is SYGVKD. The CDR3 runs 14 residues. J gave up 1 base and V 5 bases, and 2 bases lay outside the gene matches. CDR3 in DNA: TGTGCCATCAGTACACAGGGGGCGAACACTGAAGCTTTCTTT. It codes for CAISTQGANTEAFF.

This clonotype occurred a few times. The rearrangement uses TRBV12-3 or TRBV12-4 and TRBJ2-5; unclear D gene. The V gene lost 8 bases and the J gene lost 4 bases, with 11 bases spanning the gap. The CDR3 totals 12 residues. The CDR3 loop reads CASGAWAETQYF. Written as DNA, the CDR3 is TGTGCCAGCGGAGCCTGGGCAGAGACCCAGTACTTC.

This clonotype was recorded a few times. The V and J genes are TRBV3-1 and TRBJ1-5; D is possibly TRBD1 (5 bases). The CDR3 sequence is 14 residues long. Germline assignment: CDR1 LGHDT and CDR2 YNNKEL (reference sequence). Trimming removed 0 bases at V and 7 bases at J, with 10 bases between. DNA for the CDR3: TGTGCCAGCAGCCAAGACAGGGTGGGCCAGCCCCAGCATTTT. This translates into CASSQDRVGQPQHF.

This clonotype was picked up many times. The genes are TRBV29-1 and TRBJ1-3; unclear D gene. Germline values: CDR1 SQVTM, CDR2 ANQGSEA. Trimming cost V 4 bases and J 4 bases, with 11 bases left between them. The CDR3 extends over 13 amino acids. The CDR3 region is CSVGRAGGNTIYF. The CDR3 nucleotides read TGCAGCGTTGGAAGGGCTGGCGGAAACACCATATATTTT.

For this clonotype: A much larger clone differs from this one at a single base, so this may be a read error. The rearrangement uses TRBV2 and TRBJ2-1; 10 positions agree with TRBD2. The CDR3 has 15 amino acids. Per the germline V gene, CDR1 is SNHLY and CDR2 is FYNNEI. CDR3 nucleotides: TGTGTCAGCAGTCATAGCGGGGGGTTCTACAATGAGCAGTTCTTC. Protein product: CVSSHSGGFYNEQFF.

The chain recombines TRBV18 with TRBJ2-5; TRBD1 agrees at 8 bases. V was pared by 2 bases and J by 4 bases, with 0 bases of the junction left unmatched. The germline V gene encodes CDR1 KGHSH and CDR2 LQKENI. The CDR3 is 13 residues long. The CDR3 here is CASSPGTGETQYF. The DNA for the CDR3 is TGTGCCAGCTCACCAGGGACAGGAGAGACCCAGTACTTC.

The gene calls are TRBV29-1 and TRBJ1-2, with D possibly TRBD1 on 5 matching bases. V was clipped by 7 bases and J by 6 bases, with 9 bases between them. CDR1 and CDR2 from the germline V gene are SQVTM and ANQGSEA. The CDR3 loop spans 10 amino acids. CDR3 residues: CSGGINGYTF. CDR3 nucleotides: TGCAGCGGGGGGATTAATGGCTACACCTTC. Together with reference TRBV29-1 and TRBJ1-2, the CDR3 gives the full variable domain: SAVISQKPSRDICQRGTSLTIQCQVDSQVTMMFWYRQQPGQSLTLIATANQGSEATYESGFVIDKFPISRPNLTFSTLTVSNMSPEDSSIYLCSGGINGYTFGSGTRLTVV.

This clonotype was detected many times. J is TRBJ1-1 and V is TRBV6-5; D remains ambiguous. Trimming removed 0 bases at V and 9 bases at J, with 11 bases between. CDR3 length equals 13 residues. The germline gives CDR1 MNHEY, CDR2 SVGAGI. CDR3 residues: CASSYSIDIKAFF. In DNA, the CDR3 is TGTGCCAGCAGTTACTCGATCGACATAAAAGCTTTCTTT.

CDR3 coding DNA: TGCAGCGTTGTCGGGGCTGGCTACACCTTC. Its translation: CSVVGAGYTF. This chain joins TRBV29-1 and TRBJ1-2; TRBD1 might be the D (5 bases). The germline V and J ends were trimmed by 4 bases and 7 bases, with 7 bases remaining between them. The CDR3 contains 10 residues. Germline values: CDR1 SQVTM, CDR2 ANQGSEA. The full variable domain, with the rest looked up from reference TRBV29-1 and TRBJ1-2, is SAVISQKPSRDICQRGTSLTIQCQVDSQVTMMFWYRQQPGQSLTLIATANQGSEATYESGFVIDKFPISRPNLTFSTLTVSNMSPEDSSIYLCSVVGAGYTFGSGTRLTVV.

This clonotype was recorded a few times. The genes are TRBV20-1 and TRBJ1-5; D possibly corresponds to TRBD1 (5 bases). The CDR3 runs to 13 residues. Trimming shortened V by 7 bases and J by 6 bases, and 16 bases separated the two germline ends. Looked up from germline, CDR1 is DFQATT and CDR2 is SNEGSKA (reference sequence). The CDR3 sequence is CSGAAQGSQPQHF. The CDR3 nucleotides read TGCAGTGGAGCCGCGCAGGGTAGTCAGCCCCAGCATTTT.

The chain joins TRBV14 to TRBJ1-3; no clear D gene. Trimming removed 2 bases from V and 1 base from J, with 6 bases in between. In germline, CDR1 is SGHDN, CDR2 FVKESK. CDR3 length: 14 residues. The DNA of the CDR3 is TGTGCCAGCAGCCAAACTCTATCTGGAAACACCATATATTTT. It translates to CASSQTLSGNTIYF.

The chain combines TRBV5-1 with TRBJ2-7, with unresolved D. Trimming removed 0 bases at V and 0 bases at J, with 10 bases between. This CDR3 comprises 15 residues. The germline CDR1 and CDR2 sequences are SGHRS and YFSETQ. The DNA for the CDR3 is TGCGCCAGCAGCTTGGGATGGGTTAGCTCCTACGAGCAGTACTTC. It encodes CASSLGWVSSYEQYF.

This sequence joins TRBV6-2 or TRBV6-3 and TRBJ1-1; D is undetermined. V was shortened by 5 bases and J by 3 bases, with 10 bases between the two germline ends. This CDR3 has 13 amino acids. Germline V gives CDR1 MNHEY, CDR2 SVGEGT. The CDR3 nucleotides are TGTGCCAGCAGTCCCATGGTCCACACTGAAGCTTTCTTT. Translating it yields CASSPMVHTEAFF.

This clonotype was recorded a few times. V gene TRBV20-1 combines with J gene TRBJ1-3, with D uncertain. The V gene's germline CDR1 is DFQATT and CDR2 SNEGSKA (reference sequence). The length of the CDR3 is 15 residues. V lost 0 bases and J lost 0, with 9 bases in between. The CDR3 sequence: CSARDKALSGNTIYF. CDR3 DNA sequence: TGCAGTGCTAGAGATAAGGCCCTCTCTGGAAACACCATATATTTT.

This chain links TRBV6-6 with TRBJ2-1; 11 nucleotides match TRBD2. CDR3 length: 17 residues. Per the germline V gene, CDR1 is MNHNY and CDR2 is SVGAGI (reference sequence). Trimming removed 6 bases from V and 5 bases from J; junction bases left unmatched: 12. CDR3: CASRRSSGRTANNEQFF. The DNA of the CDR3 is TGTGCCAGCAGGAGGTCTAGCGGGAGGACTGCAAACAATGAGCAGTTCTTC.

This clonotype showed up just a few times. This chain connects TRBV20-1 to TRBJ2-7; D remains ambiguous. This CDR3 region has 14 residues. V shed 0 bases and J shed 0 bases, with 9 bases lying between them. CDR1 DFQATT and CDR2 SNEGSKA come from the germline V gene (reference sequence). The CDR3 nucleotides read TGCAGTGCTAGAGATCTATCGGACTCCTACGAGCAGTACTTC. Encoded protein: CSARDLSDSYEQYF.